Listed here are 14 T cell receptor beta chains from one sample, sequenced in a study of CD8+ T cells in alopecia areata (dated by TCRdb to 2017 to 2018). Libraries were made using the immunoSEQ multiplex PCR assay. RNA was extracted from all samples and reverse transcribed into cDNA, which served as template for TCR sequencing. In TCRdb, the immuneACCESS table is reduced to in-frame sequences with V and J assigned. These tables do not hold every clone; where another copy was compared, an unresolved V gene accounts for under half, and the others remain unexplained. The sample table lists 150,000 to 200,000 clones, 40% to 65% of them with a count of one. 10% of the sample is held by the ten biggest clonotypes. This specimen's treatment or condition label, interpreted: oral pan-JAK inhibitor, 5-10 mg twice daily. Sequencing used CD8+ T cells sorted from blood, obtained around week 54, from a patient treated with tofacitinib. The receptors stem from a human donor with alopecia areata.

The chain combines TRBV5-1 with TRBJ1-2; 10 positions match TRBD1. Germline V CDR1 and CDR2: SGHRS, YFSETQ. The J segment lost 6 bases and the V segment lost 4 bases, leaving 9 bases of the junction unmatched. The CDR3 covers 15 residues. CDR3: CASSLPGTGENGYTF. For the CDR3, the DNA is TGCGCCAGCAGCCTTCCCGGGACAGGGGAGAATGGCTACACCTTC.

This clone has only a few counts. The CDR3 DNA reads as TGTGCCTGGAGTGATGGGGCGGGGGCTTGGGAGCAGTACTTC. Encoded protein: CAWSDGAGAWEQYF. The chain employs TRBV30 and TRBJ2-7, with TRBD2 as a possible D gene (7 bases). V was shortened by 1 base and J by 7 bases, with 17 bases between the two germline ends. This CDR3 is built from 14 residues. The germline V gene has CDR1 GTSNPN and CDR2 SVGIG (reference sequence).

This chain connects TRBV30 to TRBJ1-5, with 10 bases lining up with TRBD1. Germline values: CDR1 GTSNPN, CDR2 SVGIG (reference sequence). This CDR3 is 15 amino acids long. V was pared by 4 bases and J by 5 bases, with 8 bases of the junction left unmatched. The CDR3 region is CAWTPEGQGHQPQHF. CDR3 nucleotide sequence: TGTGCCTGGACTCCGGAGGGACAGGGGCATCAGCCCCAGCATTTT.

CDR3 in DNA: TGTGCCAGCAGTGACAGGGATGGTACAGATACGCAGTATTTT. This gives the protein CASSDRDGTDTQYF. V usage is TRBV27 and J usage is TRBJ2-3; 7 nucleotides line up with TRBD1. CDR1 is MNHEY, CDR2 SMNVEV, per germline (reference sequence). This CDR3 region has 14 residues. With 5 bases clipped from V and 3 bases from J, the junction kept 5 bases outside the gene matches.

The chain links TRBV7-9 to TRBJ1-6, with D unresolved. The ends were cut back, 0 bases at V and 9 bases at J, with 9 bases in the middle. Germline lookup yields CDR1 SEHNR and CDR2 FQNEAQ (reference sequence). The CDR3 extends over 14 amino acids. The CDR3: CASSLAHGPSPLHF. In DNA, the CDR3 is TGTGCCAGCAGCTTAGCCCATGGACCTTCACCCCTCCACTTT.

The chain employs TRBV18 and TRBJ2-4; 8 positions agree with TRBD1. Germline-derived CDR1 and CDR2 are KGHSH and LQKENI. This CDR3 comprises 15 residues. With 5 bases clipped from V and 8 bases from J, the junction kept 11 bases outside the gene matches. In DNA, the CDR3 is TGTGCCAGCTCAACCACGACAGGGGCCCCCGACATTCAGTACTTC. Translation: CASSTTTGAPDIQYF.

This clone was observed a few times. The chain recombines TRBV6-4 with TRBJ2-3; tentative D call: TRBD1 (6 bases). The germline V gene has CDR1 MRHNA and CDR2 SNTAGT. The CDR3 covers 14 residues. V lost 3 bases, J lost 2 bases, and 9 bases lay in between. The DNA for the CDR3 is TGTGCCAGCAGTGAACAGGGTCTCACAGATACGCAGTATTTT. This translates into CASSEQGLTDTQYF.

The chain combines TRBV5-4 with TRBJ2-7; perhaps TRBD1 as D (6 bases). The CDR3 length is 12 residues. The germline V gene encodes CDR1 SGHNT and CDR2 YYREEE (reference sequence). V was trimmed by 3 bases and J by 5 bases, leaving 9 bases between them. The CDR3 DNA reads TGTGCCAGCAGCTCAGGGGCCCACGAGCAGTACTTC. This gives the protein CASSSGAHEQYF. Together with reference TRBV5-4 and TRBJ2-7, the CDR3 gives the full variable domain: ETGVTQSPTHLIKTRGQQVTLRCSSQSGHNTVSWYQQALGQGPQFIFQYYREEENGRGNFPPRFSGLQFPNYSSELNVNALELDDSALYLCASSSGAHEQYFGPGTRLTVT.

J is TRBJ2-5 and V is TRBV13; D is undetermined. This CDR3 has 14 amino acids. The V end was cut by 3 bases, the J end by 1 base, with 9 bases between. Germline-derived CDR1 and CDR2 are PRHDT and FYEKMQ (reference sequence). This chain's CDR3 is CASSLRGTQETQYF. The CDR3 bases are TGTGCCAGCAGCTTGCGAGGAACCCAAGAGACCCAGTACTTC.

The rearrangement links TRBV18 to TRBJ2-1; D not certain. CDR1 and CDR2 from the germline V gene are KGHSH and LQKENI. CDR3 length: 14 residues. With 2 bases removed from V and 5 bases from J, the gap between germline ends came to 10 bases. CDR3 DNA sequence: TGTGCCAGCTCACCAGGACGGAATAACAATGAGCAGTTCTTC. This gives the protein CASSPGRNNNEQFF. Full variable domain (remainder filled in from reference TRBV18 and TRBJ2-1): NAGVMQNPRHLVRRRGQEARLRCSPMKGHSHVYWYRQLPEEGLKFMVYLQKENIIDESGMPKERFSAEFPKEGPSILRIQQVVRGDSAAYFCASSPGRNNNEQFFGPGTRLTVL.

V and J are TRBV7-9 and TRBJ2-7; D is unresolved. The CDR3 has 14 amino acids. Trimming removed 1 base at V and 3 bases at J, with 10 bases between. Germline loops: CDR1 SEHNR, CDR2 FQNEAQ (reference sequence). In DNA form, the CDR3 reads TGTGCCAGCAGCTTAGTAACCAGGAGCTACGAGCAGTACTTC. This translates into CASSLVTRSYEQYF.

V gene TRBV19 combines with J gene TRBJ2-3; 7 nucleotides line up with TRBD2. From germline, CDR1 is LNHDA and CDR2 SQIVND (reference sequence). This CDR3 spans 17 amino acids. V shed 1 base, J shed 0 bases, and the junction held 7 bases outside the gene matches. The CDR3 sequence: CASSIGWREISTDTQYF. The CDR3 DNA sequence: TGTGCCAGTAGTATAGGCTGGCGGGAGATCAGCACAGATACGCAGTATTTT.

This chain connects TRBV5-1 to TRBJ1-1; TRBD1 agrees at 8 bases. The CDR3 has 13 residues. The V gene's germline CDR1 is SGHRS and CDR2 YFSETQ. Trimming removed 4 bases from V and 6 bases from J; junction bases left unmatched: 5. CDR3 DNA: TGCGCCAGCAGCGCACAGGGGGGCGCTGAAGCTTTCTTT. Residues: CASSAQGGAEAFF.

This clone came up once. The rearrangement links TRBV7-3 to TRBJ1-1; 7 bases fit TRBD1. Germline V CDR1 and CDR2: SGHTA, FQGTGA. The CDR3 spans 13 residues. The ends lost 4 bases at V and 5 bases at J; junction bases unmatched: 4. For the CDR3, the DNA is TGTGCCAGCAGCTCCCAGGGGGGTACTGAAGCTTTCTTT. It encodes CASSSQGGTEAFF.